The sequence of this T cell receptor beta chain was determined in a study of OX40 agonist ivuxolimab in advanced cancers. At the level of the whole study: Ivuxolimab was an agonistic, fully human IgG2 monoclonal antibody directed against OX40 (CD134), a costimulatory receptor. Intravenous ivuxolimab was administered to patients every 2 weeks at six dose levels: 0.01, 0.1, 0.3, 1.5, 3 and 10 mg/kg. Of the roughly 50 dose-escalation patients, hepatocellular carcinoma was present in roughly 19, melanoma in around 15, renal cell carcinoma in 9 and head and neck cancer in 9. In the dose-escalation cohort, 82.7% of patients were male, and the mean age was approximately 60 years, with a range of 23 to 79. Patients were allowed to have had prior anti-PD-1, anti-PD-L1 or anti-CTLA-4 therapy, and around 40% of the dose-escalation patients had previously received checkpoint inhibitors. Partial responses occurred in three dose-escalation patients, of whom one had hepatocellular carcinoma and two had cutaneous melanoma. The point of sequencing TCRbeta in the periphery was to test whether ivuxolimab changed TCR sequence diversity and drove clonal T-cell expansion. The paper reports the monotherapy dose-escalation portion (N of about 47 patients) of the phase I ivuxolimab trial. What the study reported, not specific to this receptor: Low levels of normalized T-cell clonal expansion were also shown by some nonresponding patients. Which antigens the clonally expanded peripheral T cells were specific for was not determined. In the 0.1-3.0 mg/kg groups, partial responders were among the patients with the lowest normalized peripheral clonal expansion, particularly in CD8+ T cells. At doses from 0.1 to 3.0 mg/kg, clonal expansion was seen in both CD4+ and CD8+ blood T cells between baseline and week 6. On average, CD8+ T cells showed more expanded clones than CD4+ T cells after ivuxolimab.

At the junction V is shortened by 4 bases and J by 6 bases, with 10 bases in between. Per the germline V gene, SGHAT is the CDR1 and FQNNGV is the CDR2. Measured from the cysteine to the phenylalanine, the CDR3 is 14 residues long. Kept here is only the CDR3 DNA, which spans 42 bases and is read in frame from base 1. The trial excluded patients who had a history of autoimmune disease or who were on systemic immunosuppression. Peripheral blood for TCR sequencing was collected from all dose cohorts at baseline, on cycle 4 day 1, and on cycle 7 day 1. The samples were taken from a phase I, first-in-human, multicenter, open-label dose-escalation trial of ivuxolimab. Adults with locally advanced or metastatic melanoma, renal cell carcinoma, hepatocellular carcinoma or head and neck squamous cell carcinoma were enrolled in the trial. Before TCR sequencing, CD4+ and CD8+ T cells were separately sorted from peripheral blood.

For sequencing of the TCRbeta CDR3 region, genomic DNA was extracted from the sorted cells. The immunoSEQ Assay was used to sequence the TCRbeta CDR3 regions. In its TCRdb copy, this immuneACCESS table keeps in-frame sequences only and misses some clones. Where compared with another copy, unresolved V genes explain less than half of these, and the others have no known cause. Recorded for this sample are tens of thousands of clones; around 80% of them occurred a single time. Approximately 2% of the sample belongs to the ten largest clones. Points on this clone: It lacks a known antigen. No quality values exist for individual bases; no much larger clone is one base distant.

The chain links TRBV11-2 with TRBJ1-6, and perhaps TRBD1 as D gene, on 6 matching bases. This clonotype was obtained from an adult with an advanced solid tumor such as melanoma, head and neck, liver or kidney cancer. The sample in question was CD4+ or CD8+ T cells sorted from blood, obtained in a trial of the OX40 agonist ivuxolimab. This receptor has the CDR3 CASSWGHSNSPLHF. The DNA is TGTGCCAGCAGCTGGGGACACAGTAATTCACCCCTCCACTTT.